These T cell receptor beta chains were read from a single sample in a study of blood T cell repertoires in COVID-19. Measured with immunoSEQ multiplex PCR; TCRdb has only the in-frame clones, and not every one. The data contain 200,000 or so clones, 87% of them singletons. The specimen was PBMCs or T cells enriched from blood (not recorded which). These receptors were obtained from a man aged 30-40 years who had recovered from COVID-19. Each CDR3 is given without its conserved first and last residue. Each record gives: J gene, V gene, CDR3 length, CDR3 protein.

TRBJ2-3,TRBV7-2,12,ASSPTMLVDTQY
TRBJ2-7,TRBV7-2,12,ASSLGGSSREQY
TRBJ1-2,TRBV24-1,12,ATSVPHRNYGYT
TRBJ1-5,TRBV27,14,ASRPSGTGTNQPQH
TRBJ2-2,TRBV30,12,AWSLDRGSGELF
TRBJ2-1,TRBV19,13,ASSIDGVRYNEQF
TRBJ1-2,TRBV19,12,ASMTGQGNYGYT
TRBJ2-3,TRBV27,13,ASSRGGGRTDTQY
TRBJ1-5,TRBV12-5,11,ASGLGSRQPQH
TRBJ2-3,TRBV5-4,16,ASSLEDPERVMTDTQY
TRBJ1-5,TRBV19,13,ASSAQGAANQPQH
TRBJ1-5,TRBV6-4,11,ASSARAGQPQH
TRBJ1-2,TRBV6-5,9,ASIQGYGYT
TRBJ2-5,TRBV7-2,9,AGGARETQY
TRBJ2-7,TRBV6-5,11,ASSQGSSYEQY
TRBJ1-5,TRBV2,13,ASSLQGLGNQPQH
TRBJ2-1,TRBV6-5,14,ASSYEGTGAYNEQF
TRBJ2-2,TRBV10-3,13,AISESRSNTGELF
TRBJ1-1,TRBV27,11,ASSSHTGTEAF
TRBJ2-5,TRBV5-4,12,ASSLVASPETQY
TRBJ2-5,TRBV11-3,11,ASSLRGVETQY
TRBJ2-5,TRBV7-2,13,ASSLIQGARGTQY
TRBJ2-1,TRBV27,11,ASSLRLENEQF
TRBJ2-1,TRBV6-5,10,ASSYDRNEQF
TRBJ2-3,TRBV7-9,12,ASSLTAVTDTQY
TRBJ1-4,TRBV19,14,ASSEPQRGQAEKLF
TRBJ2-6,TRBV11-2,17,ASSLGTGGTFSGANVLT
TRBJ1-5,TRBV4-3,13,ASSQGTGGNQPQH
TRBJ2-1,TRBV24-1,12,ATRGGGGYNEQF
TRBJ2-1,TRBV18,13,ASSPQQGLLGEQF
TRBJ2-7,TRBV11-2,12,ASSLDEGVYEQY
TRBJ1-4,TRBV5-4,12,ASSFGQGMEKLF
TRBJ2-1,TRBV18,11,ASSPPGDVEQF
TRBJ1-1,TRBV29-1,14,SVEEPRRALLTEAF
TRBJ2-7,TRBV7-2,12,ASSPEGRSGEQY
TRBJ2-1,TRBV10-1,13,ASSVDIQGIHEQF
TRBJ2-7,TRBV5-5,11,ASSMTEHYEQY
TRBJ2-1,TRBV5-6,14,ASKGLAVRRVNEQF